This T cell receptor beta chain stems from a study of OX40 agonist ivuxolimab in advanced cancers. Concerning the study at large: Ivuxolimab, which targeted the costimulatory receptor OX40 (CD134), was an agonistic, fully human IgG2 monoclonal antibody. Peripheral TCRbeta sequencing aimed to test whether ivuxolimab altered TCR sequence diversity and caused clonal T-cell expansion. Patients were allowed to have had prior anti-PD-1, anti-PD-L1 or anti-CTLA-4 therapy, and approximately 40% of the dose-escalation patients had been treated with checkpoint inhibitors. In the dose-escalation cohort, over 65% of patients were male, and the mean age was approximately 60 years, with a range of 23 to 79. Of the 50 to 55 patients in dose escalation, about 20 had hepatocellular carcinoma, roughly 15 had melanoma, 9 had renal cell carcinoma and 9 had head and neck cancer. Intravenous ivuxolimab was administered to patients every 2 weeks at six dose levels: 0.01, 0.1, 0.3, 1.5, 3 and 10 mg/kg. The paper covers the monotherapy dose-escalation part of the phase I ivuxolimab trial, which included N of about 50 patients. Three dose-escalation patients achieved partial responses, one with hepatocellular carcinoma and two with cutaneous melanoma.

The study at large found these results: Low levels of normalized T-cell clonal expansion were also seen in some patients who did not respond. The antigen specificity of the peripheral T cells that underwent clonal expansion was not determined. In the 0.1-3.0 mg/kg groups, partial responders were among the patients with the lowest normalized peripheral clonal expansion, particularly in CD8+ T cells. Clonal expansion of both CD4+ and CD8+ blood T cells was observed from baseline to week 6 at doses 0.1 to 3.0 mg/kg. After ivuxolimab, expanded clones were on average more numerous among CD8+ T cells than among CD4+ T cells.

Remarks on this clone: Its binding antigen is unknown. No qualities accompany the bases; no much larger clone lies one base away.

The trim is 3 bases for V and 6 bases for J, with a gap of 16 bases between the germline ends. CDR1 and CDR2, looked up from the germline V gene, are MNHNS and SASEGT. The CDR3 contains 15 residues, cysteine and phenylalanine counted. Only the CDR3 DNA stays, 45 bases, in frame from base 1. The trial excluded patients who had a history of autoimmune disease or were on systemic immunosuppression. Peripheral blood for TCR sequencing was collected from all dose cohorts at baseline, on cycle 4 day 1, and on cycle 7 day 1. The samples were drawn from a first-in-human, open-label, multicenter phase I dose-escalation trial of ivuxolimab. Adults with locally advanced or metastatic melanoma, renal cell, hepatocellular, or head and neck squamous cell carcinoma were enrolled in the trial. Before TCR sequencing, CD4+ and CD8+ T cells were separately sorted from peripheral blood. To sequence the TCRbeta CDR3 region, genomic DNA was isolated from the sorted cells. TCRbeta CDR3 regions were sequenced using the immunoSEQ Assay. TCRdb took this table from immuneACCESS and kept in-frame rearrangements with V and J called. Such tables lack part of the clones; where checked against another copy, unresolved V genes explain under half of the gap, and the rest is unexplained. The sample table shows roughly 49,000 clones, and about nine tenths are seen once. In total, the top ten clones hold about 3.7% of the sample.

The chain uses TRBV6-1 and TRBJ2-3; the D gene is unclear. The specimen comprised CD4+ or CD8+ T cells sorted from blood, sampled in a trial of the OX40 agonist ivuxolimab. The TCR sequence derives from an adult with an advanced solid tumor such as melanoma, head and neck, liver or kidney cancer. The DNA sequence is TGTGCCAGCAGTGATTTGTCACCCCCCCCGGATACGCAGTATTTT. Translation gives CASSDLSPPPDTQYF.